The clone carrying this T cell receptor beta chain has just a few counts. This entry belongs to a study of response to subunit inactivated influenza vaccine. The CDR3 is 13 amino acids. The V and J ends lost 7 bases and 8 bases, in that order; junction bases with no gene match: 6. CDR1 is SNHLY, CDR2 FYNNEI, per germline. TCRdb re-analysed the RT-PCR reads in MiXCR, keeping a single row per CDR3 protein. The table has more than 450,000 distinct CDR3 sequences, 11% seen once; the top ten hold roughly 9.6%. The data were also submitted as part of a second study, on T cells expressing NK-cell markers. Turning to that study: Beta-chain TCR cDNA was generated via 5'RACE template switching with UMIs.

The receptor was isolated from a man between 50 and 59 years old who received an inactivated influenza vaccine. This rearrangement joins TRBV2 to TRBJ1-5; TRBD1 aligns across 9 bases. Sample: PBMCs from blood, taken on the day of vaccination. Here the CDR3 DNA reads TGTGCCAGCACGGGACAGGGCGGGAAGCCCCAGCATTTT. Translation gives CASTGQGGKPQHF.